These T cell receptor beta chains were read from a single sample in a study of shared clonotypes between healthy human individuals. The protocol was immunoSEQ multiplex PCR, while the TCRdb copy is restricted to in-frame clones and leaves out a portion. This table has roughly 2 million clones, 95% appearing once. The sample consisted of naive CD4+ T cells sorted from blood. Every receptor here comes from a man aged 18-30 years in good health. CDR3s include the opening cysteine and the closing phenylalanine or tryptophan. A D gene is named only where the DNA matches it firmly. Clone size is shown for a subset of rows, as once, few, many or a class of expanded clone.

J gene | clone size | D gene | V gene | CDR3 DNA | CDR3 protein
TRBJ2-1 | NA | NA | TRBV11-3 | TGTGCCAGCAGCCGGGGAGGCGTAGCCTCCTACAATGAGCAGTTCTTC | CASSRGGVASYNEQFF
TRBJ1-3 | NA | NA | TRBV2 | TGTGCCAGCAGTGCTGAGAGGGGATCATCGTACACCATATATTTT | CASSAERGSSYTIYF
TRBJ1-4 | NA | NA | TRBV5-8 | TGTGCCAGCCACCGGACGGCAGTCCGAACTAATGAAAAACTGTTTTTT | CASHRTAVRTNEKLFF
TRBJ1-1 | NA | TRBD1 | TRBV29-1 | TGCAGCGTGGAGGTACAGGGGGCAAACACTGAAGCTTTCTTT | CSVEVQGANTEAFF
TRBJ1-6 | NA | TRBD1 | TRBV6-5 | TGTGCCAGCAGTTACCAAACAGGGGGATGGTCACCCCTCCACTTT | CASSYQTGGWSPLHF
TRBJ2-3 | once | NA | TRBV10-3 | TGTGCCATCAGTGAACCGGGGGATCGGGATACGCAGTATTTT | CAISEPGDRDTQYF
TRBJ2-7 | NA | TRBD1 | TRBV6-5 | TGTGCCAGCAGTTACTCGGGACAGGTGGGGGCCTACGAGCAGTACTTC | CASSYSGQVGAYEQYF
TRBJ2-1 | few | NA | TRBV5-1 | TGCGCCAGCAGCTTGGGGCAGTACAATGAGCAGTTCTTC | CASSLGQYNEQFF
TRBJ1-2 | few | NA | TRBV10-2 | TGCGCCAGCAGAATGGACTATGGCTACACCTTC | CASRMDYGYTF
TRBJ2-1 | NA | NA | TRBV28 | TGTGCCAGCAGTTTACTAGCTGATGAGCAGTTCTTC | CASSLLADEQFF
TRBJ2-2 | NA | NA | TRBV12-5 | TGTGCTAGTGGTTTGGTAATTCGAGGGGACACCGGGGAGCTGTTTTTT | CASGLVIRGDTGELFF
TRBJ1-2 | once | NA | TRBV5-4 | TGTGCCAGCAGCTTGGTGGGTGCCGGGGTGGGGGAAGGCTACACCTTC | CASSLVGAGVGEGYTF
TRBJ2-1 | NA | NA | TRBV5-1 | TGCGCCAGCAGCACAGACCCTATTAGCTCCTACAATGAGCAGTTCTTC | CASSTDPISSYNEQFF
TRBJ2-3 | NA | TRBD1 | TRBV18 | TGTGCCAGCTCACCTGGGACAGGGAGCACAGATACGCAGTATTTT | CASSPGTGSTDTQYF
TRBJ1-6 | NA | NA | TRBV6-5 | TGTGCCAGCAGTACGAGCTCCTATAATTCACCCCTCCACTTT | CASSTSSYNSPLHF
TRBJ2-5 | few | TRBD2 | TRBV5-1 | TGCGCCAGCAGCTTGGTAGCGGGGGAGGAGACCCAGTACTTC | CASSLVAGEETQYF
TRBJ2-7 | NA | TRBD1 | TRBV9 | TGTGCCAGCAGCGTAGAAGGACAGGGGGGTTACGAGCAGTACTTC | CASSVEGQGGYEQYF
TRBJ2-3 | NA | TRBD2 | TRBV5-1 | TGCGCCAGCAGCTCAGGGACTAGCGGGGCTAGCACAGATACGCAGTATTTT | CASSSGTSGASTDTQYF
TRBJ2-7 | NA | NA | TRBV30 | TGTGCCTGGACCGCCGAATACGAGCAGTACTTC | CAWTAEYEQYF
TRBJ2-7 | NA | TRBD1 | TRBV7-2 | TGTGCCAGCAGCTTAGCGGGGACAGGGAGGAACTACGAGCAGTACTTC | CASSLAGTGRNYEQYF
TRBJ1-2 | NA | TRBD1 | TRBV11-1 | TGTGCCAGCAGGGGACAGGGGAACTATGGCTACACCTTC | CASRGQGNYGYTF
TRBJ1-5 | NA | NA | TRBV28 | TGTGCCAGCAGTTTAGATCAGGGTGTTCAGCCCCAGCATTTT | CASSLDQGVQPQHF
TRBJ2-2 | NA | NA | TRBV20-1 | TGCAGTGCCCGAGGCACCGGGGAGCTGTTTTTT | CSARGTGELFF
TRBJ2-3 | NA | TRBD1 | TRBV27 | TGTGCCAGCAGTTTGAGGGACAGACAAAGAAGCACAGATACGCAGTATTTT | CASSLRDRQRSTDTQYF
TRBJ2-7 | NA | NA | TRBV13 | TGTGCCAGCAGTCGCGGAAGCTCCTACGAGCAGTACTTC | CASSRGSSYEQYF
TRBJ2-7 | NA | TRBD1 | TRBV10-1 | TGCGCCAGCAGTGAGAACAGGGGGCACGGCGAGCAGTACTTC | CASSENRGHGEQYF
TRBJ2-7 | NA | NA | TRBV9 | TGTGCCAGCAGCGTAACAACGGGCTACGAGCAGTACTTC | CASSVTTGYEQYF
TRBJ2-7 | NA | NA | TRBV5-6 | TGTGCCAGCAGCCCTCCTAACCCCTACTCCTACGAGCAGTACTTC | CASSPPNPYSYEQYF
TRBJ2-2 | once | TRBD2 | TRBV4-3 | TGCGCCAGCAGCCAAGAGCCCGCGTGGAGCGGGAGGGCCGGGGAGCTGTTTTTT | CASSQEPAWSGRAGELFF
TRBJ2-7 | NA | NA | TRBV5-1 | TGCGCCAGCAGCCGGGACACTTCCTACGAGCAGTACTTC | CASSRDTSYEQYF
TRBJ1-3 | NA | NA | TRBV6-6 | TGTGCCAGCAATATTAGGACTAGCTCTGGAAACACCATATATTTT | CASNIRTSSGNTIYF
TRBJ2-7 | NA | TRBD1 | TRBV28 | TGTGCCAGCAGGGGACAGGGAAGGTACGAGCAGTACTTC | CASRGQGRYEQYF
TRBJ2-1 | once | TRBD1 | TRBV5-1 | TGCGCCACCACCCCCGGGACAGGGGGAGTCAATGAGCAGTTCTTC | CATTPGTGGVNEQFF
TRBJ1-2 | NA | TRBD1 | TRBV28 | TGTGCCAGCAGTCTTACAGGGGCCTACACCTTC | CASSLTGAYTF
TRBJ2-1 | NA | NA | TRBV10-1 | TGCGCCAGCAGCGAAGACAGTCGCTCCTACAATGAGCAGTTCTTC | CASSEDSRSYNEQFF
TRBJ2-2 | NA | TRBD1 | TRBV10-3 | TGTGCCATCAGTGGAGAGGGGACAGGGGCCGGGGAGCTGTTTTTT | CAISGEGTGAGELFF
TRBJ2-5 | NA | NA | TRBV10-3 | TGTGCCATCAGTGAGAGTTTCGGGGGAGGAGAGACCCAGTACTTC | CAISESFGGGETQYF
TRBJ1-6 | NA | NA | TRBV7-8 | TGTGCCAGCAGCTTAGACGGACAGAAGAATTCACCCCTCCACTTT | CASSLDGQKNSPLHF
TRBJ2-7 | many | NA | TRBV11-2 | TGTGCCAGCAGCTTAGGCCCCTCCGAGCAGTACTTC | CASSLGPSEQYF
TRBJ2-2 | few | NA | TRBV5-1 | TGCGCCAGCAGCTTGGTGGGCAGCACCGGGGAGCTGTTTTTT | CASSLVGSTGELFF
TRBJ2-3 | few | TRBD1 | TRBV7-7 | TGTGCTAGCAGCACCGGGACAGGGGGCACAGATACGCAGTATTTT | CASSTGTGGTDTQYF
TRBJ2-3 | NA | TRBD2 | TRBV29-1 | TGCAGCACAAAGGGACTAGCGGGGAGCACAGATACGCAGTATTTT | CSTKGLAGSTDTQYF
TRBJ1-6 | NA | NA | TRBV5-4 | TGTGCCAGCAGCTCATGGGGGTCAGGTTCACCCCTCCACTTT | CASSSWGSGSPLHF
TRBJ1-4 | NA | TRBD1 | TRBV5-4 | TGTGCCAGCAGCCTCGGACAGGGGGCGACTAATGAAAAACTGTTTTTT | CASSLGQGATNEKLFF
TRBJ2-1 | NA | NA | TRBV20-1 | TGCAGTGCGTTACAGGAGGTCGAGCAGTTCTTC | CSALQEVEQFF
TRBJ1-4 | NA | NA | TRBV7-2 | TGTGCCAGCAGCTTAGGGGACGGAACTAATGAAAAACTGTTTTTT | CASSLGDGTNEKLFF
TRBJ2-1 | NA | TRBD1 | TRBV6-5 | TGTGCCAGCAGTTACGGGCAGGGGGCCTCCTACAATGAGCAGTTCTTC | CASSYGQGASYNEQFF
TRBJ2-7 | NA | NA | TRBV11-3 | TGTGCCAGCAGCCCAGAAGACAGCTTCTACGAGCAGTACTTC | CASSPEDSFYEQYF
TRBJ1-1 | NA | NA | TRBV9 | TGTGCCAGCAGCGTAAACAACGTACCCACTGAAGCTTTCTTT | CASSVNNVPTEAFF
TRBJ2-7 | once | NA | TRBV19 | TGTGCCAGTAGTATAGGTGGCCAGTTCTACGAGCAGTACTTC | CASSIGGQFYEQYF
TRBJ2-7 | NA | NA | TRBV6-1 | TGTGCCAGCAGTTTCGCTGCCGAGCAGTACTTC | CASSFAAEQYF
TRBJ1-1 | NA | NA | TRBV11-2 | TGTGCCAGCAGCTTATCCTCCTTGGGGGGGAAGAGGGCTGAAGCTTTCTTT | CASSLSSLGGKRAEAFF
TRBJ1-6 | NA | NA | TRBV6-6 | TGTGCCAGCAGTTACTCGAGGGCAGGGATTTCACCCCTCCACTTT | CASSYSRAGISPLHF
TRBJ1-1 | NA | NA | TRBV11-2 | TGTGCCAGCAGCCCGAGTTGGGTGAACACTGAAGCTTTCTTT | CASSPSWVNTEAFF
TRBJ2-3 | once | TRBD2 | TRBV11-2 | TGTGCCAGCAGCTTGCCTATAGCGGGGGGCACAGATACGCAGTATTTT | CASSLPIAGGTDTQYF
TRBJ1-1 | NA | NA | TRBV25-1 | TGTGCCAGCACCCCCGGGACGGCGAACACTGAAGCTTTCTTT | CASTPGTANTEAFF
TRBJ2-7 | NA | NA | TRBV19 | TGTGCCAGTAGTATCTCAGGGAACATTCCATGGGAGCAGTACTTC | CASSISGNIPWEQYF
TRBJ1-1 | once | TRBD1 | TRBV18 | TGTGCCAGCTCTCCGGACAGGGGGCTCCGGGGGACTGAAGCTTTCTTT | CASSPDRGLRGTEAFF